This T cell receptor (beta chain) was obtained from a study of T cell responses to AZD1222 COVID-19 vaccine. Findings of the study overall: Unmutated variant regions are reportedly the target of nearly half of TCRs that are spike-specific. The study sampled repertoires only after the peak T cell response.

The protocol was immunoSEQ multiplex PCR, while the TCRdb copy is restricted to in-frame clones and leaves out a portion. The profile shows 150,000 to 200,000 clones, approximately 91% of them singletons. Pooling of second doses given at about 4 or about 12 weeks was done. Points on this clone: Its matching antigen is unknown.

Trimming took 5 bases from V and 1 from J; bases not matched to a gene: 4. Looked up from germline, CDR1 is SEHNR and CDR2 is FQNEAQ (reference sequence). The CDR3 extends over 15 amino acids. The receptor was isolated from an adult who received the AZD1222 COVID-19 vaccine. The chain carries TRBV7-9 and TRBJ2-2, with 7 bases matching TRBD1. The material was peripheral blood, obtained 28 days after the second AZD1222 dose. The CDR3 DNA follows: TGTGCCAGCAGCAGCCGGACAGGGAACACCGGGGAGCTGTTTTTT. This encodes CASSSRTGNTGELFF.